Presented here are 20 T cell receptor beta chains from one specimen sequenced in a study of T cell repertoires in ileal Crohn's disease. This table comes from immunoSEQ multiplex PCR, and its TCRdb copy is limited to in-frame clones, with some not included. This table has approximately 9,000 clones, roughly 72% appearing once. The material sequenced was ileal tissue. The receptors originated from an adult with Crohn's disease.

CDR3 protein: CASKGNSYTDTQYF. The DNA of the CDR3 is TGTGCCAGCAAAGGTAACAGCTACACAGATACGCAGTATTTT. V usage is TRBV6-5 and J usage is TRBJ2-3; no clear D gene. CDR1 MNHEY and CDR2 SVGAGI come from the germline V gene. The CDR3 length is 14 residues. The ends were cut back, 7 bases at V and 2 bases at J, with 13 bases in the middle.

This clone was counted only a few times. The rearrangement joins TRBV19 to TRBJ2-7; 9 nucleotides align to TRBD2. This CDR3 is built from 16 residues. Germline V gene lookup returns CDR1 LNHDA and CDR2 SQIVND (reference sequence). The ends lost 6 bases at V and 0 bases at J; junction bases unmatched: 9. The CDR3 coding sequence is TGTGCCAGTAGGTCCCCGCGTAGCGGGAGCTCCTACGAGCAGTACTTC. It translates to CASRSPRSGSSYEQYF.

Here the CDR3 DNA reads TGCGCCAGCAGCTTTACAGGAATTGGTGGCTACACCTTC. Amino acid sequence: CASSFTGIGGYTF. The gene calls are TRBV5-1 and TRBJ1-2; D perhaps matches TRBD1 (5 bases). V was trimmed by 2 bases and J by 7 bases, leaving 12 bases between them. The germline V gene encodes CDR1 SGHRS and CDR2 YFSETQ. The CDR3 has 13 residues. Combining the CDR3 with reference TRBV5-1 and TRBJ1-2 gives the whole variable domain KAGVTQTPRYLIKTRGQQVTLSCSPISGHRSVSWYQQTPGQGLQFLFEYFSETQRNKGNFPGRFSGRQFSNSRSEMNVSTLELGDSALYLCASSFTGIGGYTFGSGTRLTVV.

This chain uses TRBV10-1 with TRBJ1-1, with D perhaps TRBD1 (5 bases). V was pared by 5 bases and J by 4 bases, with 14 bases between. The CDR3 is 14 residues long. Germline V gene lookup returns CDR1 WNHNN and CDR2 SYGVQD (reference sequence). The CDR3 spells CASSPDMTSTEAFF. The CDR3, as DNA: TGCGCCAGCAGTCCGGACATGACAAGCACTGAAGCTTTCTTT.

V and J are TRBV19 and TRBJ1-1; tentatively, D is TRBD1 (6 bases). This CDR3 region has 13 residues. Trimming took off 10 bases at V and 5 bases at J, with 17 bases between the two ends. Germline values: CDR1 LNHDA, CDR2 SQIVND (reference sequence). The CDR3 sequence: CATETGFGTEAFF. CDR3 nucleotide sequence: TGTGCCACCGAAACAGGGTTCGGAACTGAAGCTTTCTTT.

The chain employs TRBV19 and TRBJ1-5, with D perhaps matching TRBD1 (5 bases). Trimming shortened V by 6 bases and J by 11 bases, and 11 bases separated the two germline ends. The CDR3 sequence is 11 residues long. CDR1 LNHDA and CDR2 SQIVND come from the germline V gene (reference sequence). As DNA, the CDR3 is TGTGCCAGTAGCGGACACGCGTCCCAGCATTTT. It encodes CASSGHASQHF. The variable domain in full, with the rest retrieved from reference TRBV19 and TRBJ1-5, is DGGITQSPKYLFRKEGQNVTLSCEQNLNHDAMYWYRQDPGQGLRLIYYSQIVNDFQKGDIAEGYSVSREKKESFPLTVTSAQKNPTAFYLCASSGHASQHFGDGTRLSIL.

The chain links TRBV28 to TRBJ1-2, with D perhaps TRBD1 (5 bases). The CDR3 consists of 12 residues. Trimming took 7 bases from V and 5 from J, leaving 11 bases between them. The germline V gene has CDR1 MDHEN and CDR2 SYDVKM. CDR3 nucleotide sequence: TGTGCCAGCACCCAGGGATTATATGGCTACACCTTC. Its translation is CASTQGLYGYTF.

This clone was observed a few times. The chain employs TRBV18 and TRBJ2-1; a weak D match, TRBD2 (7 bases). Germline V lookup: CDR1 KGHSH, CDR2 LQKENI. The CDR3 loop spans 15 amino acids. Trimming cost V 7 bases and J 6 bases, with 19 bases left between them. The CDR3 nucleotides read TGTGCCAGCTATCCTGGGGGGGCCGGTGTCAATGAGCAGTTCTTC. This codes for CASYPGGAGVNEQFF.

The chain is built from TRBV11-2 and TRBJ2-1, with no clear D. Trimming took 4 bases from V and 2 from J, leaving 9 bases between them. CDR1 and CDR2 from the germline V gene are SGHAT and FQNNGV. This CDR3 comprises 14 residues. The DNA for the CDR3 is TGTGCCAGCAGCTCCAGTTCTGCCTACAATGAGCAGTTCTTC. Translating it yields CASSSSSAYNEQFF.

For the CDR3, the DNA is TGTGCCAGCAGCCAAGGATTAAGGGGAGGGCAGTTCTTC. Translating gives CASSQGLRGGQFF. The chain is built from TRBV4-2 and TRBJ2-1; tentative D call: TRBD2 (6 bases). Trimming shortened V by 1 base and J by 12 bases, and 13 bases separated the two germline ends. The CDR3 is made up of 13 amino acids. CDR1 and CDR2 (germline): LGHNA, YNFKEQ.

The chain employs TRBV4-1 and TRBJ2-5; D might be TRBD1 (5 bases). The CDR3 is 15 residues long. Germline V gene data show CDR1 as MGHRA and CDR2 as YSYEKL. With 4 bases removed from V and 2 bases from J, the gap between germline ends came to 14 bases. Here the CDR3 reads CASSPLGAPQETQYF. The CDR3 DNA is TGCGCCAGCAGCCCCCTTGGGGCGCCGCAAGAGACCCAGTACTTC.

J is TRBJ1-1 and V is TRBV29-1; D unclear. Germline V gene sequence: CDR1 SQVTM, CDR2 ANQGSEA. The V end was cut by 6 bases, the J end by 0 bases, with 11 bases between. The CDR3 is made up of 13 amino acids. The CDR3 DNA reads as TGCAGCGTGGCCGCAGGCCTGAACACTGAAGCTTTCTTT. Residues: CSVAAGLNTEAFF. The whole variable domain, filled in from reference TRBV29-1 and TRBJ1-1, reads SAVISQKPSRDICQRGTSLTIQCQVDSQVTMMFWYRQQPGQSLTLIATANQGSEATYESGFVIDKFPISRPNLTFSTLTVSNMSPEDSSIYLCSVAAGLNTEAFFGQGTRLTVV.

The chain links TRBV30 to TRBJ2-6, with D hard to call. The CDR3 spans 14 residues. V gave up 2 bases and J gave up 0 bases, with 5 bases separating them. The germline gives CDR1 GTSNPN, CDR2 SVGIG (reference sequence). CDR3 in amino acids: CAWSPYSGANVLTF. CDR3 coding DNA: TGTGCCTGGAGTCCCTACTCTGGGGCCAACGTCCTGACTTTC.

This clone was found a few times. The rearrangement links TRBV10-2 to TRBJ2-7; 8 positions match TRBD2. The germline gives CDR1 WSHSY, CDR2 SAAADI. The CDR3 has 13 residues. The trim removed 7 bases at V and 2 bases at J, leaving 4 bases unmatched. The chain's CDR3 is CASKDSGAYEQYF. CDR3 DNA sequence: TGCGCCAGCAAGGATAGCGGGGCCTACGAGCAGTACTTC.

This chain connects TRBV5-6 to TRBJ2-2; D is ambiguous. CDR1 SGHDT and CDR2 YYEEEE come from the germline V gene. Deletions cut 4 bases from V and 2 bases from J, with 15 bases between. The CDR3 loop spans 16 amino acids. The CDR3 region has the DNA TGTGCCAGCAGCCCCCAAATGTTGAGAAACACCGGGGAGCTGTTTTTT. It codes for CASSPQMLRNTGELFF. Supplemented by reference TRBV5-6 and TRBJ2-2, the full variable domain reads DAGVTQSPTHLIKTRGQQVTLRCSPKSGHDTVSWYQQALGQGPQFIFQYYEEEERQRGNFPDRFSGHQFPNYSSELNVNALLLGDSALYLCASSPQMLRNTGELFFGEGSRLTVL.

Only a few counts were recorded for this clone. V usage is TRBV7-9 and J usage is TRBJ1-2, with D possibly matching TRBD1 (6 bases). The CDR3 has 13 amino acids. The germline V gene encodes CDR1 SEHNR and CDR2 FQNEAQ (reference sequence). Trimming removed 4 bases from V and 4 bases from J, with 10 bases in between. In DNA form, the CDR3 reads TGTGCCAGCAGCTCCGGGACACTCTATGGCTACACCTTC. Amino acid sequence: CASSSGTLYGYTF.

This clone is medium-sized within its sample. The chain couples TRBV29-1 to TRBJ1-4; D is ambiguous. Trimming left V 4 bases short and J 5 bases short, with 8 bases between. The CDR3 sequence is 12 residues long. Germline V gene lookup returns CDR1 SQVTM and CDR2 ANQGSEA. CDR3 sequence (DNA): TGCAGCGTTGTAGACGGGAATGAAAAACTGTTTTTT. It specifies CSVVDGNEKLFF.

V usage is TRBV9 and J usage is TRBJ2-2; D gene unclear. This CDR3 has 15 residues. Germline values: CDR1 SGDLS, CDR2 YYNGEE. V lost 0 bases and J 4 bases, leaving 10 bases between the germline ends. CDR3 bases: TGTGCCAGCAGCGTAGTGCAGGCCCCCACCGGGGAGCTGTTTTTT. This gives the protein CASSVVQAPTGELFF.

The chain links TRBV14 to TRBJ2-3; D may be TRBD2 (5 bases). CDR1 and CDR2 from the germline V gene are SGHDN and FVKESK. The CDR3 is 14 amino acids. Trimming took off 6 bases at V and 8 bases at J, with 18 bases between the two ends. CDR3 in amino acids: CASRARSEGPTQYF. The CDR3 region has the DNA TGTGCCAGCAGAGCAAGGTCAGAGGGCCCTACGCAGTATTTT.

The V and J genes are TRBV5-6 and TRBJ1-4; weak D call: TRBD1 (6 bases). V lost 5 bases, J lost 0 bases, and 17 bases lay in between. The germline gives CDR1 SGHDT, CDR2 YYEEEE. The CDR3 runs to 17 residues. The CDR3 DNA sequence: TGTGCCAGCAGTTCTATCCGGACAGACGCAACTAATGAAAAACTGTTTTTT. Its translation is CASSSIRTDATNEKLFF.